Presented here are 5 T cell receptor beta chains from one specimen sequenced in a study of blood T cell repertoires in COVID-19. The method was immunoSEQ multiplex PCR; TCRdb's version includes in-frame clones alone and lacks a portion of them. In the table there are around 160,000 clones, around 80% of which are singletons. Sequenced sample: PBMCs or T cells enriched from blood (not recorded which). These receptors were obtained from a woman aged 60 to 75 who had recovered from COVID-19.

The rearrangement joins TRBV18 to TRBJ2-5; the match to TRBD2 covers 8 bases. Unmatched junction bases numbered 6, after V lost 1 base and J lost 5 bases. The germline V gene has CDR1 KGHSH and CDR2 LQKENI. This CDR3 comprises 15 residues. For the CDR3, the DNA is TGTGCCAGCTCACCACGGAGCGGGGGCGGGGAGACCCAGTACTTC. Translation gives CASSPRSGGGETQYF.

This clone was detected only once. The V call is TRBV9, the J call TRBJ1-3; 7 bases line up with TRBD1. This CDR3 spans 16 amino acids. Trimming cost V 4 bases and J 0 bases; bases outside gene matches: 7. Germline CDR1 and CDR2: SGDLS and YYNGEE. Here the CDR3 DNA reads TGTGCCAGCAGCCACGGACAGGCGATCTCTGGAAACACCATATATTTT. Its protein is CASSHGQAISGNTIYF. The whole variable domain, remainder taken from reference TRBV9 and TRBJ1-3, is DSGVTQTPKHLITATGQRVTLRCSPRSGDLSVYWYQQSLDQGLQFLIQYYNGEERAKGNILERFSAQQFPDLHSELNLSSLELGDSALYFCASSHGQAISGNTIYFGEGSWLTVV.

This chain uses TRBV9 with TRBJ2-2; D may be TRBD2 (6 bases). Germline V gene data show CDR1 as SGDLS and CDR2 as YYNGEE. V lost 1 base and J lost 1, with 8 bases in between. The CDR3 runs to 15 residues. This CDR3 is CASSVTSRNTGELFF. The CDR3 DNA is TGTGCCAGCAGCGTAACTAGCCGGAACACCGGGGAGCTGTTTTTT.

This clone was observed a few times. The CDR3 coding sequence is TGTGCCAGCAGTGAAGCCCTGGCGGGGGCGTCCCACGAGCAGTACTTC. This encodes CASSEALAGASHEQYF. The chain uses TRBV6-1 and TRBJ2-7; tentative D call: TRBD2 (7 bases). Per the germline V gene, CDR1 is MNHNS and CDR2 is SASEGT. The CDR3 is 16 residues long. The V end lost 0 bases, the J end lost 5 bases, and 17 bases lay between the germline ends.

This CDR3 reads CASWTATGNEQFF. The CDR3 nucleotides are TGTGCCAGCTGGACAGCTACTGGGAATGAGCAGTTCTTC. The chain uses TRBV6-4 and TRBJ2-1, with D tentatively TRBD1 (6 bases). Germline assignment: CDR1 MRHNA and CDR2 SNTAGT. Trimming took 8 bases from V and 7 from J, leaving 15 bases between them. This CDR3 is built from 13 residues.